This T cell receptor (beta chain) is drawn from a study of blood T cell repertoires in COVID-19. Trimming removed 5 bases at V and 0 bases at J, with 5 bases between. The CDR3 has 13 amino acids. In germline, CDR1 is MNHEY, CDR2 SMNVEV (reference sequence). Libraries were prepared by immunoSEQ multiplex PCR; TCRdb keeps only in-frame clonotypes and omits some of them. The data show roughly 280,000 clones, around 90% seen once. The chain has TRBV27 and TRBJ2-1; D ambiguous. The sample was peripheral blood. This TCR came from a woman aged 45-59 years who had recovered from COVID-19. The CDR3 DNA sequence: TGTGCCAGCAGTACGAGCTCCTACAATGAGCAGTTCTTC. Its protein is CASSTSSYNEQFF.